Listed below are T cell receptor beta chains from one sample, sequenced in a study of CD8 T cells in ankylosing spondylitis. TCRdb reanalysed the 5' RACE reads using MiXCR and keeps one entry per CDR3 protein. This table holds 700,000 to 1,000,000 distinct CDR3 sequences, roughly 10% found once. Sequenced sample: blood, either unsorted or a sorted T cell fraction (not recorded which). The receptors were sampled from a male donor with ankylosing spondylitis. Both conserved end residues are part of each CDR3. Fields, in order: D gene, V gene, J gene, clone size, CDR3 DNA, CDR3 protein. D genes are given only for firm matches. The size field is filled for only some rows; it gives once, few, many or a size class.

d_gene: NA; v_gene: TRBV20-1; j_gene: TRBJ2-5; abundance: few; CDR3nt: TGCAGTGCCCGGGACCTATCCGGGCAAGAGACCCAGTACTTC; CDR3aa: CSARDLSGQETQYF
d_gene: TRBD2; v_gene: TRBV20-1; j_gene: TRBJ2-5; abundance: many; CDR3nt: TGCAGTGCTAGAGATGGAGGACTAGCGGGAGAGATGTACCAAGAGACCCAGTACTTC; CDR3aa: CSARDGGLAGEMYQETQYF
d_gene: NA; v_gene: TRBV5-6; j_gene: TRBJ2-7; abundance: few; CDR3nt: TGTGCCAGCAGCTTGATTGGACTCTACGAGCAGTACTTC; CDR3aa: CASSLIGLYEQYF
d_gene: NA; v_gene: TRBV6-5; j_gene: TRBJ1-2; abundance: NA; CDR3nt: TGTGCCAGCAGTTACACCGCAGGTGTCACTAACTATGGCTACACCTTC; CDR3aa: CASSYTAGVTNYGYTF
d_gene: NA; v_gene: TRBV12-3/TRBV12-4; j_gene: TRBJ2-1; abundance: many; CDR3nt: TGTGCCAGCAGTTTCCTAGGAGAGCAGTTCTTC; CDR3aa: CASSFLGEQFF
d_gene: TRBD1; v_gene: TRBV20-1; j_gene: TRBJ2-1; abundance: NA; CDR3nt: TGCAGTGCTAGAACTCAGGGGGCAGGTTACAATGAGCAGTTCTTC; CDR3aa: CSARTQGAGYNEQFF
d_gene: NA; v_gene: TRBV20-1; j_gene: TRBJ1-5; abundance: few; CDR3nt: TGCAGTGCCCGGCGTTTCAATCAGCCCCAGCATTTT; CDR3aa: CSARRFNQPQHF
d_gene: NA; v_gene: TRBV6-5; j_gene: TRBJ1-6; abundance: NA; CDR3nt: TGTGCCAGCAGTTACTCGTCGGTGTTGGATTCACCCCTCCACTTT; CDR3aa: CASSYSSVLDSPLHF
d_gene: NA; v_gene: TRBV29-1; j_gene: TRBJ1-2; abundance: many; CDR3nt: TGCAGCGTTGAAGGCAGGGACGGCTACACCTTC; CDR3aa: CSVEGRDGYTF
d_gene: NA; v_gene: TRBV20-1; j_gene: TRBJ2-7; abundance: few; CDR3nt: TGCAGTGCTAGAGACAGGGTGAAGGCCTACGAGCAGTACTTC; CDR3aa: CSARDRVKAYEQYF
d_gene: NA; v_gene: TRBV11-2; j_gene: TRBJ2-7; abundance: NA; CDR3nt: TGTGCCAGCAGCCCCTACCCAGGCACCGAGCAGTACTTC; CDR3aa: CASSPYPGTEQYF
d_gene: NA; v_gene: TRBV20-1; j_gene: TRBJ1-5; abundance: many; CDR3nt: TGCAGTGCTACCGGGGTGAGTCAGCCCCAGCATTTT; CDR3aa: CSATGVSQPQHF
d_gene: NA; v_gene: TRBV24-1; j_gene: TRBJ1-5; abundance: many; CDR3nt: TGTGCCACCAGTGATCCCGACGGGACTGCGAATCAGCCCCAGCATTTT; CDR3aa: CATSDPDGTANQPQHF
d_gene: NA; v_gene: TRBV7-9; j_gene: TRBJ2-1; abundance: NA; CDR3nt: TGTGCCAGCAGCCGGGTGGGGGACATATACAATGAGCAGTTCTTC; CDR3aa: CASSRVGDIYNEQFF
d_gene: NA; v_gene: TRBV20-1; j_gene: TRBJ2-1; abundance: few; CDR3nt: TGCAGTGCTAATCCTTGGGGGCAGGGGTACAATGAGCAGTTCTTC; CDR3aa: CSANPWGQGYNEQFF
d_gene: NA; v_gene: TRBV7-2; j_gene: TRBJ2-5; abundance: NA; CDR3nt: TGTGCCAGCAGTCTCAACCGGGACCGCCCGCAAGAGACCCAGTACTTC; CDR3aa: CASSLNRDRPQETQYF
d_gene: NA; v_gene: TRBV10-3; j_gene: TRBJ1-5; abundance: many; CDR3nt: TGTGCCATCAGTGAATCCGATCAGCCCCAGCATTTT; CDR3aa: CAISESDQPQHF
d_gene: NA; v_gene: TRBV7-9; j_gene: TRBJ1-1; abundance: few; CDR3nt: TGTGCCAGCAGCCCCCCCGGGTCTGGGAACACTGAAGCTTTCTTT; CDR3aa: CASSPPGSGNTEAFF
d_gene: NA; v_gene: TRBV15; j_gene: TRBJ1-1; abundance: NA; CDR3nt: TGTGCCACCAGCAGAGATCTTAGCGCTGGGGGGGAAGCTTTCTTT; CDR3aa: CATSRDLSAGGEAFF
d_gene: NA; v_gene: TRBV4-3; j_gene: TRBJ2-7; abundance: many; CDR3nt: TGCGCCAGTATCACATTGCACGAGCAGTACTTC; CDR3aa: CASITLHEQYF
d_gene: NA; v_gene: TRBV6-2/TRBV6-3; j_gene: TRBJ1-1; abundance: NA; CDR3nt: TGTGCCAGCAGGGCTGACGGGGGCTGGAACACTGAAGCTTTCTTT; CDR3aa: CASRADGGWNTEAFF
d_gene: NA; v_gene: TRBV20-1; j_gene: TRBJ2-3; abundance: NA; CDR3nt: TGCAGTGCCATGGGCCCTACCGATAAAACAGATACGCAGTATTTT; CDR3aa: CSAMGPTDKTDTQYF
d_gene: TRBD2; v_gene: TRBV4-3; j_gene: TRBJ2-3; abundance: NA; CDR3nt: TGCGCCAGCAGCCAAGATTCGGGGGGAGGTACGCAGTATTTT; CDR3aa: CASSQDSGGGTQYF
d_gene: NA; v_gene: TRBV7-3; j_gene: TRBJ2-5; abundance: NA; CDR3nt: TGTGCCAGCAGCTTAGACGCCACCAGAGAGACCCAGTACTTC; CDR3aa: CASSLDATRETQYF